The rows below give T cell receptor beta chains drawn from one sample of a study of CD8 T cells in ankylosing spondylitis. MiXCR, run by TCRdb on the 5' RACE reads, gives a single entry per CDR3 protein. Of around 30,000 distinct CDR3 sequences in the sample, roughly 5% were seen once. The sequencing input was blood, either unsorted or a sorted T cell fraction (not recorded which). Receptors originate from a female donor with ankylosing spondylitis or in good health (not recorded which). CDR3s include the opening cysteine and the closing phenylalanine or tryptophan. D genes are given only for firm matches. A row's size may be missing; if present it is once, few, many or a size class.

j_gene: TRBJ1-2
abundance: many
d_gene: -
v_gene: TRBV9
CDR3aa: CASSVGGGRNYGYTF
CDR3nt: TGTGCCAGCAGCGTAGGCGGGGGGCGTAACTATGGCTACACCTTC

j_gene: TRBJ1-4
abundance: many
d_gene: -
v_gene: TRBV9
CDR3aa: CASSLSTPTPATNEKLFF
CDR3nt: TGTGCCAGCAGCTTATCGACACCGACCCCTGCAACTAATGAAAAACTGTTTTTT

j_gene: TRBJ2-7
abundance: many
d_gene: TRBD1
v_gene: TRBV9
CDR3aa: CASSVAIGTAYEQYF
CDR3nt: TGTGCCAGCAGCGTAGCTATTGGGACAGCCTACGAGCAGTACTTC

j_gene: TRBJ2-3
abundance: many
d_gene: -
v_gene: TRBV9
CDR3aa: CASTPVSRSGDTQYF
CDR3nt: TGTGCCAGCACCCCAGTAAGTAGGTCTGGAGATACGCAGTATTTT

j_gene: TRBJ1-6
abundance: many
d_gene: -
v_gene: TRBV9
CDR3aa: CASSVGVGGNSPLHF
CDR3nt: TGTGCCAGCAGCGTCGGCGTGGGCGGTAATTCACCCCTCCACTTT

j_gene: TRBJ2-3
abundance: many
d_gene: TRBD2
v_gene: TRBV9
CDR3aa: CASSVALSGGASTDTQYF
CDR3nt: TGTGCCAGCAGCGTAGCCCTTAGCGGGGGGGCGAGCACAGATACGCAGTATTTT

j_gene: TRBJ1-1
abundance: many
d_gene: TRBD1
v_gene: TRBV9
CDR3aa: CASSPDRGRTEAFF
CDR3nt: TGTGCCAGCAGCCCGGACAGGGGACGAACTGAAGCTTTCTTT

j_gene: TRBJ2-3
abundance: many
d_gene: TRBD1
v_gene: TRBV9
CDR3aa: CASSVEGAGDTQYF
CDR3nt: TGTGCCAGCAGCGTAGAGGGGGCGGGAGATACGCAGTATTTT

j_gene: TRBJ2-1
abundance: many
d_gene: TRBD1
v_gene: TRBV9
CDR3aa: CASSPRQGFDNEQFF
CDR3nt: TGTGCCAGCAGCCCCCGACAGGGTTTTGACAATGAGCAGTTCTTC

j_gene: TRBJ2-3
abundance: -
d_gene: -
v_gene: TRBV9
CDR3aa: CASSVAPNKGTDTQYF
CDR3nt: TGTGCCAGCAGCGTAGCCCCCAACAAAGGCACAGATACGCAGTATTTT

j_gene: TRBJ2-3
abundance: medium-sized
d_gene: TRBD2
v_gene: TRBV9
CDR3aa: CASSVKPGLGGTDTQYF
CDR3nt: TGTGCCAGCAGCGTAAAGCCGGGACTAGGGGGCACAGATACGCAGTATTTT

j_gene: TRBJ1-6
abundance: many
d_gene: TRBD1
v_gene: TRBV9
CDR3aa: CASSPSPGQGESPLHF
CDR3nt: TGTGCCAGCAGCCCATCTCCGGGACAGGGAGAGTCACCCCTCCACTTT

j_gene: TRBJ2-3
abundance: many
d_gene: TRBD2
v_gene: TRBV9
CDR3aa: CASSVAPGGPGDTQYF
CDR3nt: TGTGCCAGCAGCGTAGCGCCGGGAGGGCCCGGAGATACGCAGTATTTT

j_gene: TRBJ2-7
abundance: medium-sized
d_gene: -
v_gene: TRBV9
CDR3aa: CASSVGGDRIYEQYF
CDR3nt: TGTGCCAGCAGCGTAGGAGGTGACAGAATCTACGAGCAGTACTTC

j_gene: TRBJ2-3
abundance: -
d_gene: TRBD2
v_gene: TRBV9
CDR3aa: CASSWGGSDTQYF
CDR3nt: TGTGCCAGCAGTTGGGGGGGTTCAGATACGCAGTATTTT

j_gene: TRBJ2-7
abundance: medium-sized
d_gene: -
v_gene: TRBV9
CDR3aa: CASSVADGLLYEQYF
CDR3nt: TGTGCCAGCAGCGTAGCGGACGGTCTTCTCTACGAGCAGTACTTC

j_gene: TRBJ2-5
abundance: many
d_gene: -
v_gene: TRBV9
CDR3aa: CASSPGGIVWETQYF
CDR3nt: TGTGCCAGCAGCCCCGGGGGTATCGTTTGGGAGACCCAGTACTTC

j_gene: TRBJ2-5
abundance: -
d_gene: TRBD2
v_gene: TRBV9
CDR3aa: CASSVGGGRDETQYF
CDR3nt: TGTGCCAGCAGCGTCGGTGGCGGGAGGGATGAGACCCAGTACTTC

j_gene: TRBJ2-2
abundance: many
d_gene: -
v_gene: TRBV9
CDR3aa: CASSVDSYHTGELFF
CDR3nt: TGTGCCAGCAGCGTAGACAGCTATCACACCGGGGAGCTGTTTTTT

j_gene: TRBJ2-1
abundance: many
d_gene: TRBD1
v_gene: TRBV9
CDR3aa: CASSEGTAPSSYNEQFF
CDR3nt: TGTGCCAGCAGCGAGGGGACAGCTCCTAGCTCCTACAATGAGCAGTTCTTC

j_gene: TRBJ2-3
abundance: many
d_gene: TRBD1
v_gene: TRBV9
CDR3aa: CASSVGQGALVVDTQYF
CDR3nt: TGTGCCAGCAGCGTGGGTCAGGGGGCGTTGGTTGTAGATACGCAGTATTTT

j_gene: TRBJ2-3
abundance: medium-sized
d_gene: -
v_gene: TRBV9
CDR3aa: CASSVGNTGDTQYF
CDR3nt: TGTGCCAGCAGCGTAGGGAACACGGGAGATACGCAGTATTTT

j_gene: TRBJ1-5
abundance: medium-sized
d_gene: -
v_gene: TRBV24-1
CDR3aa: CATSVEEWSNQPQHF
CDR3nt: TGTGCCACCAGTGTTGAGGAGTGGAGCAATCAGCCCCAGCATTTT

j_gene: TRBJ1-2
abundance: -
d_gene: -
v_gene: TRBV9
CDR3aa: CASSVTTGGLTAGYTF
CDR3nt: TGTGCCAGCAGCGTAACGACGGGGGGATTAACGGCTGGCTACACCTTC

j_gene: TRBJ2-5
abundance: many
d_gene: TRBD1
v_gene: TRBV9
CDR3aa: CASSGGTGQETQYF
CDR3nt: TGTGCCAGCAGCGGAGGGACAGGGCAAGAGACCCAGTACTTC

j_gene: TRBJ2-3
abundance: many
d_gene: TRBD2
v_gene: TRBV9
CDR3aa: CASSAPGLGTDTQYF
CDR3nt: TGTGCCAGCAGCGCCCCGGGACTAGGAACAGATACGCAGTATTTT

j_gene: TRBJ1-2
abundance: many
d_gene: TRBD1
v_gene: TRBV9
CDR3aa: CASSAAHRGGYTF
CDR3nt: TGTGCCAGCAGCGCGGCCCACAGGGGGGGCTACACCTTC

j_gene: TRBJ2-7
abundance: many
d_gene: -
v_gene: TRBV12-3/TRBV12-4
CDR3aa: CASTPQQYF
CDR3nt: TGTGCCAGCACCCCACAGCAGTACTTC

j_gene: TRBJ2-5
abundance: few
d_gene: TRBD2
v_gene: TRBV9
CDR3aa: CASSGGTSGGHQETQYF
CDR3nt: TGTGCCAGCAGCGGCGGGACTAGCGGGGGGCACCAAGAGACCCAGTACTTC

j_gene: TRBJ2-2
abundance: many
d_gene: -
v_gene: TRBV9
CDR3aa: CASSVEKVSGELFF
CDR3nt: TGTGCCAGCAGCGTAGAAAAGGTCTCCGGGGAGCTGTTTTTT

j_gene: TRBJ2-1
abundance: many
d_gene: TRBD2
v_gene: TRBV9
CDR3aa: CASSATSGKFNEQFF
CDR3nt: TGTGCCAGCAGCGCGACTAGCGGGAAGTTCAATGAGCAGTTCTTC

j_gene: TRBJ1-3
abundance: many
d_gene: -
v_gene: TRBV9
CDR3aa: CASSVTAWGFGNTIYF
CDR3nt: TGTGCCAGCAGCGTGACAGCGTGGGGATTTGGAAACACCATATATTTT

j_gene: TRBJ2-7
abundance: many
d_gene: -
v_gene: TRBV9
CDR3aa: CASSVMYSEPTYEQYF
CDR3nt: TGTGCCAGCAGCGTAATGTACTCAGAGCCGACCTACGAGCAGTACTTC

j_gene: TRBJ2-2
abundance: many
d_gene: -
v_gene: TRBV9
CDR3aa: CASSVEGGWNTGELFF
CDR3nt: TGTGCCAGCAGCGTAGAGGGTGGATGGAACACCGGGGAGCTGTTTTTT

j_gene: TRBJ1-1
abundance: many
d_gene: TRBD1
v_gene: TRBV9
CDR3aa: CASSSYTGAGTEAFF
CDR3nt: TGTGCCAGCAGCTCCTATACAGGGGCGGGGACTGAAGCTTTCTTT

j_gene: TRBJ2-2
abundance: medium-sized
d_gene: -
v_gene: TRBV9
CDR3aa: CASSVDIQTTGELFF
CDR3nt: TGTGCCAGCAGCGTAGACATCCAGACTACCGGGGAGCTGTTTTTT

j_gene: TRBJ2-1
abundance: medium-sized
d_gene: TRBD2
v_gene: TRBV9
CDR3aa: CASSPTGTSGSREQFF
CDR3nt: TGTGCCAGCAGCCCTACCGGGACTAGCGGGAGTCGTGAGCAGTTCTTC

j_gene: TRBJ1-4
abundance: -
d_gene: -
v_gene: TRBV9
CDR3aa: CASSVAMAGGKLFF
CDR3nt: TGTGCCAGCAGCGTAGCTATGGCTGGGGGAAAACTGTTTTTT

j_gene: TRBJ1-2
abundance: many
d_gene: -
v_gene: TRBV9
CDR3aa: CASGGRSLNYGYTF
CDR3nt: TGTGCCAGTGGGGGAAGGTCTTTAAACTATGGCTACACCTTC